This entry describes one T cell receptor (beta chain). These data originate in a study of T-cell reconstitution after alpha-beta-depleted transplantation in children. CDR1 and CDR2 from the germline V gene are SGHTA and FQGNSA. The V end was cut by 5 bases, the J end by 5 bases, with 19 bases between. CDR3 length equals 15 residues. The TCRbeta library incorporated unique molecular identifiers. TCRdb called the PCR reads again in MiXCR, with one record for every CDR3 protein. In the table there are about 610,000 distinct CDR3 sequences, about 10% of which are singletons. Here the sequenced sample was PBMCs from the stem cell graft donor, taken from the stem cell graft. The receptor's source is a human donor who donated a stem cell graft to a child with acute myeloid leukemia. This chain uses TRBV7-2 with TRBJ2-7; the D is unclear. The CDR3 DNA sequence: TGTGCCAGCAGCCGTGTCGGAAGCGTTGCTCACGAGCAGTACTTC. This translates into CASSRVGSVAHEQYF.